This T cell receptor (beta chain) comes out of a study of human T cells and chemical hapten exposure. Study overall: Small volume differences among pooled libraries mainly caused per-sample TCR yield variation. Study-level findings and limits: TCRs exceeding a frequency of 1 in 1000 stayed unchanged under DPC sensitization.

Unfractionated whole blood yielded total RNA. Library construction involved attaching unique molecular identifiers to individual cDNA molecules, which allowed quantitative, reproducible TCR counting. In the study's own analysis: Ranging from roughly 23,224 to 700,000, TCR counts per sample had a median value of about 96,000. TCRdb re-analysed the reads in MiXCR, keeping a single row per CDR3 protein. TCRdb's processing, not the study's, gives the V and J calls here. The table records 95,000 to 150,000 distinct CDR3 sequences, about 8.9% of them present only once. As for this clonotype: Its target is not known.

The CDR3 runs 14 residues. CDR1 LGHDT and CDR2 YNNKEL come from the germline V gene (reference sequence). Trimming cost V 4 bases and J 2 bases, with 9 bases left between them. The gene calls are TRBV3-1 and TRBJ1-3, with TRBD1 as a possible D gene (5 bases). The sequenced sample was whole blood. The receptor's source is a human donor in good health. Some clones in this sample may be carry-over from other donors' samples. CDR3 residues: CASSLIGAGNTIYF. DNA of the CDR3: TGTGCCAGCAGCCTGATAGGGGCTGGAAACACCATATATTTT.